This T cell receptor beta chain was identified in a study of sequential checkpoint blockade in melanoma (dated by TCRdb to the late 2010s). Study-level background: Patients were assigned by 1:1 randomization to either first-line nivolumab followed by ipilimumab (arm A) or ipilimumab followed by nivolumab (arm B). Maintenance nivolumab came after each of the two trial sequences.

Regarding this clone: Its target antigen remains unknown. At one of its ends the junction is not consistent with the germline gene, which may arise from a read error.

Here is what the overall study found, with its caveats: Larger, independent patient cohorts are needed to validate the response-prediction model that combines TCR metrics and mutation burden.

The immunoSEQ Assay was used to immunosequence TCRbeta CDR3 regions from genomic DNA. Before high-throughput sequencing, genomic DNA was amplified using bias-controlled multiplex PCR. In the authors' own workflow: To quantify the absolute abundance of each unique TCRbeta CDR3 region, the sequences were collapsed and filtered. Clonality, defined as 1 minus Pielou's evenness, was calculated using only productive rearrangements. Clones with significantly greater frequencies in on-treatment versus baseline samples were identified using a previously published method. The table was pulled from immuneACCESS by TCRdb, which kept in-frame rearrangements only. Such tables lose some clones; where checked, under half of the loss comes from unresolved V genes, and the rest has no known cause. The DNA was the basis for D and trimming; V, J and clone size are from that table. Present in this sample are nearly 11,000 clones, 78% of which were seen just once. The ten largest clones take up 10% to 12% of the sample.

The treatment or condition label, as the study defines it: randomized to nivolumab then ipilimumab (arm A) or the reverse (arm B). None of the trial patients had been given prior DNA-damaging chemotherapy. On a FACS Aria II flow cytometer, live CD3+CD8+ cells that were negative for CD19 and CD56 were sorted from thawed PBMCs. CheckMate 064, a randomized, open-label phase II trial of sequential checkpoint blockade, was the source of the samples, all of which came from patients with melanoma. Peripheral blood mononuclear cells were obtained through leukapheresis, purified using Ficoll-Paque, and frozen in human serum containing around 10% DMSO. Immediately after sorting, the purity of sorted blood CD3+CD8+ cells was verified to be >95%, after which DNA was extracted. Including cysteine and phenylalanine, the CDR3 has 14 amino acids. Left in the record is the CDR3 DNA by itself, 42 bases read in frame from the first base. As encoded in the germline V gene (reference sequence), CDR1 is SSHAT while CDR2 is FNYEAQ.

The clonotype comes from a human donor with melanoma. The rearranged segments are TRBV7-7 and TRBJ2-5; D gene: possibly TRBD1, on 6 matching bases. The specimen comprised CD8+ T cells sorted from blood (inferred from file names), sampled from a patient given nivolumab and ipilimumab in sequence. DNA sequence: TGTGCTAGCAGCAGGGACACCGACGGGGAGACCCAGTACTTC. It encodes CASSRDTDGETQYF.